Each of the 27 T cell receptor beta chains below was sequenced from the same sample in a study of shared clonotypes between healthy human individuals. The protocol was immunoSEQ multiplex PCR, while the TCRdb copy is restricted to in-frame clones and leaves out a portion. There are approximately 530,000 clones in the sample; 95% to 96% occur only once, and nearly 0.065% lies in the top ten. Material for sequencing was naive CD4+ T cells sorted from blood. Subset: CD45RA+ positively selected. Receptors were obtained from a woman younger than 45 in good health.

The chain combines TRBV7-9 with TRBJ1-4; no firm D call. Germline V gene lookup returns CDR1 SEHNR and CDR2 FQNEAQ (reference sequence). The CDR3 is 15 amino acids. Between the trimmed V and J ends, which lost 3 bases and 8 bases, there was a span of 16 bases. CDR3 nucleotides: TGTGCCAGCAGCTTGGGTCATAACGGGAGGGAAAAACTGTTTTTT. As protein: CASSLGHNGREKLFF.

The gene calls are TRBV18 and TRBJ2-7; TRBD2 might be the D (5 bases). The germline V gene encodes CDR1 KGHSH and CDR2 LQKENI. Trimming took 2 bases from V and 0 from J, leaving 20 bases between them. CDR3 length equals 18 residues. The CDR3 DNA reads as TGTGCCAGCTCACCAGAGAGGGTTGGTTGGGGAACCTCCTACGAGCAGTACTTC. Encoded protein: CASSPERVGWGTSYEQYF.

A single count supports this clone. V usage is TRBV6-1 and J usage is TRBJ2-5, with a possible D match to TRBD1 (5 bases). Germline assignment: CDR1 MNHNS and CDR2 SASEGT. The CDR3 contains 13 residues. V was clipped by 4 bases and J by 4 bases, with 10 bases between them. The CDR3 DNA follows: TGTGCCAGCAGTGCAGTAGGGGCAGAGACCCAGTACTTC. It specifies CASSAVGAETQYF.

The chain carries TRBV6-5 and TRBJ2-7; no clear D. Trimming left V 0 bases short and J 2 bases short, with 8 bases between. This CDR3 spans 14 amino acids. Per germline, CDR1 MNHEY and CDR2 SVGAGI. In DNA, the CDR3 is TGTGCCAGCAGTTACTCCGTGGTCCCCTACGAGCAGTACTTC. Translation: CASSYSVVPYEQYF.

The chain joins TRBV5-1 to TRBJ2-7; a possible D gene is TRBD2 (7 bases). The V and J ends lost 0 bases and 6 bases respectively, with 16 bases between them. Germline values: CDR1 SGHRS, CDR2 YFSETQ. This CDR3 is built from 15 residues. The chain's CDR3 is CASSLALAGEGEQYF. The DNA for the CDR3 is TGCGCCAGCAGCTTGGCCTTGGCAGGGGAGGGCGAGCAGTACTTC. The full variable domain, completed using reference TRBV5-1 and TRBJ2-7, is KAGVTQTPRYLIKTRGQQVTLSCSPISGHRSVSWYQQTPGQGLQFLFEYFSETQRNKGNFPGRFSGRQFSNSRSEMNVSTLELGDSALYLCASSLALAGEGEQYFGPGTRLTVT.

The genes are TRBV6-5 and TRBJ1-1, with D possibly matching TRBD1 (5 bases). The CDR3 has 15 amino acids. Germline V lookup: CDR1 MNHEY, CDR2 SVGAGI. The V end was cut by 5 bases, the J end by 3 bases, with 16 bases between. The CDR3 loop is CASSRFQGGDTEAFF. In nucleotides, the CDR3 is TGTGCCAGCAGTAGATTCCAGGGAGGAGACACTGAAGCTTTCTTT.

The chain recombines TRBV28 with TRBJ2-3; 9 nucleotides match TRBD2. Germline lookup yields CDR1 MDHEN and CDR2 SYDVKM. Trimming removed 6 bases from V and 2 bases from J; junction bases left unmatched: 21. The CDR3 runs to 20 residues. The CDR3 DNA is TGTGCCAGCAGACAACCGGGACTAGCCTTTGTGCGGCATCTCACAGATACGCAGTATTTT. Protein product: CASRQPGLAFVRHLTDTQYF.

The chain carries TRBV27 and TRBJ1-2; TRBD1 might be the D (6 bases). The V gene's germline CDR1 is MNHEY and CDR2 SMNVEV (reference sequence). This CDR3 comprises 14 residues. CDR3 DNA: TGTCCCCGGAACTCGTGGGGGCGTAACTATGGCTACACCTTC. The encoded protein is CPRNSWGRNYGYTF.

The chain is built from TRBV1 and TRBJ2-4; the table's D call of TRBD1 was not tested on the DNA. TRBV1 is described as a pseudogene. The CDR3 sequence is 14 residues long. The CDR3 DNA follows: TGCACCAGCACACGGCTTCCAGGGGTCCACATTCAGTACTTC. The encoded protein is CTSTRLPGVHIQYF.

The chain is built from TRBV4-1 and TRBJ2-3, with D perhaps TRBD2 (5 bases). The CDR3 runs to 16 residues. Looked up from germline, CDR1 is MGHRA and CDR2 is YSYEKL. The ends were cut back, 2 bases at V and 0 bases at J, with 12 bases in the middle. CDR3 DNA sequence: TGCGCCAGCAGCCAAATAGCGAGCCCTAGCACAGATACGCAGTATTTT. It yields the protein CASSQIASPSTDTQYF.

Here the CDR3 reads CASSPPRITGTGLGGYTF. The CDR3 nucleotides are TGTGCCAGCAGCCCGCCCAGGATAACCGGGACAGGGCTTGGGGGCTACACCTTC. The V call is TRBV5-4, the J call TRBJ1-2; 9 bases fit TRBD1. In germline, CDR1 is SGHNT, CDR2 YYREEE (reference sequence). Trimming at V came to 4 bases and at J to 8 bases, leaving 21 bases not matched to a gene. The CDR3 loop spans 18 amino acids.

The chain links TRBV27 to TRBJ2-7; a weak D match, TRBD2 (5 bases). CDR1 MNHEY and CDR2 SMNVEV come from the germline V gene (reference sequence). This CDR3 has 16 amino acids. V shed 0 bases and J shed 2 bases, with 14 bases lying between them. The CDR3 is CASSLSVGLAPYEQYF. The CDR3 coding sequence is TGTGCCAGCAGTTTATCAGTTGGGCTAGCTCCCTACGAGCAGTACTTC.

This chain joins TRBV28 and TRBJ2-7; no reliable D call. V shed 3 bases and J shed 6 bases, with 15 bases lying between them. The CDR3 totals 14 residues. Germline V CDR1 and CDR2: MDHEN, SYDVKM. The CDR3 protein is CASSLSTKGREQYF. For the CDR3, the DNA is TGTGCCAGCAGTTTGAGTACGAAAGGACGCGAGCAGTACTTC.

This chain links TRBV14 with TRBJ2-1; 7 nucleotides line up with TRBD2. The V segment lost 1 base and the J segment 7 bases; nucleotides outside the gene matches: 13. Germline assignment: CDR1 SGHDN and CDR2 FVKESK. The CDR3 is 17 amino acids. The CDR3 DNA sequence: TGTGCCAGCAGCCAAGCCCTACTAGCGACGGGGGGTAATGAGCAGTTCTTC. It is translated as CASSQALLATGGNEQFF. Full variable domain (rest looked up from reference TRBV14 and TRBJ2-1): EAGVTQFPSHSVIEKGQTVTLRCDPISGHDNLYWYRRVMGKEIKFLLHFVKESKQDESGMPNNRFLAERTGGTYSTLKVQPAELEDSGVYFCASSQALLATGGNEQFFGPGTRLTVL.

In nucleotides, the CDR3 is TGCGCCAGCAGCTCCGGGGTGGGGGGCAGGTACGAGCAGTACTTC. This gives the protein CASSSGVGGRYEQYF. The genes are TRBV5-1 and TRBJ2-7; D may be TRBD1 or TRBD2 (6 bases each). Germline V lookup: CDR1 SGHRS, CDR2 YFSETQ. Trimming took off 3 bases at V and 4 bases at J, with 17 bases between the two ends. The CDR3 is made up of 15 amino acids.

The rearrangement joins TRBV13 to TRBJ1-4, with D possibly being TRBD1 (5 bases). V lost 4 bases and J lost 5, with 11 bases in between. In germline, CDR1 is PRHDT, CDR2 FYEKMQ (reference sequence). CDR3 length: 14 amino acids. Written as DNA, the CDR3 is TGTGCCAGCAGCTCGGGACTGACGAATGAAAAACTGTTTTTT. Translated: CASSSGLTNEKLFF.

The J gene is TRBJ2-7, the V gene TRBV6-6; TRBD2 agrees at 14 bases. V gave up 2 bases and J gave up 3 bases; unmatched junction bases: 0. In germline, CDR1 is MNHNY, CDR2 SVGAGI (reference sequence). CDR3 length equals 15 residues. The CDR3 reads CASSYGLAGGYEQYF. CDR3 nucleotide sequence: TGTGCCAGCAGTTACGGACTAGCGGGAGGCTACGAGCAGTACTTC.

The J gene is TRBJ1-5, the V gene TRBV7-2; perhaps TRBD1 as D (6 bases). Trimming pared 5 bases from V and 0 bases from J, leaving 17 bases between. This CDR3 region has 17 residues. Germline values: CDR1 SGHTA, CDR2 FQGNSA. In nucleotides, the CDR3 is TGTGCCAGCAGCCCCGGGGGGGCGTCACATAGCAATCAGCCCCAGCATTTT. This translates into CASSPGGASHSNQPQHF.

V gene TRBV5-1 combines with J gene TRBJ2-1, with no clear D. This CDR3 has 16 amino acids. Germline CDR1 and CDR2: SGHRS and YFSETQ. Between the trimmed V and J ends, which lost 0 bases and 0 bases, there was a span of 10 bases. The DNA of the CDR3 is TGCGCCAGCAGCTTGGCCGTGTTTAGCTCCTACAATGAGCAGTTCTTC. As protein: CASSLAVFSSYNEQFF. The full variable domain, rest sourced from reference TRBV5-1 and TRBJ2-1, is KAGVTQTPRYLIKTRGQQVTLSCSPISGHRSVSWYQQTPGQGLQFLFEYFSETQRNKGNFPGRFSGRQFSNSRSEMNVSTLELGDSALYLCASSLAVFSSYNEQFFGPGTRLTVL.

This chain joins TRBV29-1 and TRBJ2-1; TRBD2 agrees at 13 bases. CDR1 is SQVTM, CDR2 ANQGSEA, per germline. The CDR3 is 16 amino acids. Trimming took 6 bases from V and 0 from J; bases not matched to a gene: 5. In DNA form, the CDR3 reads TGCAGCGTCCCCAGGACTAGCGGGAGCTCCTACAATGAGCAGTTCTTC. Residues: CSVPRTSGSSYNEQFF.

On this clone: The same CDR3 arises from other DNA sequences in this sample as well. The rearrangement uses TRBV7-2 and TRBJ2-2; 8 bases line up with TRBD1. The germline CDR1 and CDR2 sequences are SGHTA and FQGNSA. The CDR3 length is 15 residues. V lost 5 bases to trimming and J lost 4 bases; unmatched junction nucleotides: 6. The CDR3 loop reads CASSPQGAGTGELFF. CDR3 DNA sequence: TGTGCCAGCAGCCCCCAGGGGGCGGGCACCGGGGAGCTGTTTTTT.

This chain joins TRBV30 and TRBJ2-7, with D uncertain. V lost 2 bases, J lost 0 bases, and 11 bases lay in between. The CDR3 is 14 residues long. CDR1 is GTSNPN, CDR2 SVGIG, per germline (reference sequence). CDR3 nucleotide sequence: TGTGCCTGGAGTAAACCTGGCCTCTCCTACGAGCAGTACTTC. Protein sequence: CAWSKPGLSYEQYF.

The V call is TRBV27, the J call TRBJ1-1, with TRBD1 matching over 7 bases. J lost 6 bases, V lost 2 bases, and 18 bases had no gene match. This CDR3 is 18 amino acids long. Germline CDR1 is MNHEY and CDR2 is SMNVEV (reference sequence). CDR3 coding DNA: TGTGCCAGCAGTTTAAAGCCCTCACAGGGGAGTATTGTCTCTGAAGCTTTCTTT. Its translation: CASSLKPSQGSIVSEAFF.

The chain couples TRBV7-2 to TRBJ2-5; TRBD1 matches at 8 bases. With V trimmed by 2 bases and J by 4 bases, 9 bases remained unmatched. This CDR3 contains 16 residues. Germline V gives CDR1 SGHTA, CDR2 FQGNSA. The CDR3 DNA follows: TGTGCCAGCAGCTTACAGGGTCAGGGGGCTTCAGAGACCCAGTACTTC. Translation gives CASSLQGQGASETQYF.

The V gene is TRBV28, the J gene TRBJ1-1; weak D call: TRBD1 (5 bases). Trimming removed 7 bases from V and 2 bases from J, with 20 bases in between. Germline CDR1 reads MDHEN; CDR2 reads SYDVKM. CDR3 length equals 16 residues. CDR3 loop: CASTHRPGVGNTEAFF. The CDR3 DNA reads TGTGCCAGCACACACCGGCCGGGGGTCGGTAACACTGAAGCTTTCTTT.

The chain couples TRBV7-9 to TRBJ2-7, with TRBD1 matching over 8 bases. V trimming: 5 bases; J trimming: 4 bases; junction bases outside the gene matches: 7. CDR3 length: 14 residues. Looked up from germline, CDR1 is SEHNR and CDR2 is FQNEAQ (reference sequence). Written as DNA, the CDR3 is TGTGCCAGCAGCCAGACAGGGGCGGTTTACGAGCAGTACTTC. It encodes CASSQTGAVYEQYF. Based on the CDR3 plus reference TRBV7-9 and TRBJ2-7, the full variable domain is DTGVSQNPRHKITKRGQNVTFRCDPISEHNRLYWYRQTLGQGPEFLTYFQNEAQLEKSRLLSDRFSAERPKGSFSTLEIQRTEQGDSAMYLCASSQTGAVYEQYFGPGTRLTVT.

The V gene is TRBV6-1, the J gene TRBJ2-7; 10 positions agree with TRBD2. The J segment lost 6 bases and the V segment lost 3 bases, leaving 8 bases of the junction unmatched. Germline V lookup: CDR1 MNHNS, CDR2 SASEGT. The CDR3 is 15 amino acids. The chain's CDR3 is CASSEELAGWGEQYF. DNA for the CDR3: TGTGCCAGCAGTGAGGAACTAGCGGGATGGGGCGAGCAGTACTTC.